The sequence of this T cell receptor beta chain was determined in a study of blood T cell repertoires in COVID-19. This table comes from immunoSEQ multiplex PCR, and its TCRdb copy is limited to in-frame clones, with some not included. This sample has approximately 100,000 clones, with around nine tenths found just once. V dropped 5 bases and J dropped 3; count of bases not matched to a gene: 7. CDR3 length: 15 amino acids. Germline-derived CDR1 and CDR2 are LNHDA and SQIVND (reference sequence). This clonotype was sampled from a human donor with COVID-19, enrolled during active disease. The donor label of this sample is uncertain. The chain couples TRBV19 to TRBJ1-5; 7 bases align to TRBD1. Specimen: peripheral blood. The CDR3 sequence is CASSRRQGHNQPQHF. CDR3 bases: TGTGCCAGTAGTCGAAGACAGGGCCACAATCAGCCCCAGCATTTT.